Listed below are T cell receptor beta chains from one sample, sequenced in a study of T cells in Graves' hyperthyroidism and ophthalmopathy. MiXCR, applied by TCRdb to the multiplex PCR reads, yields one record per CDR3 protein. The table records about 840,000 distinct CDR3 sequences, 35% to 40% of them present only once. Input material: blood. All receptors derive from a man younger than 35 with Graves' hyperthyroidism. Each CDR3 is given with its conserved first and last residue. A D gene is named only where the DNA matches it firmly. Some rows mark clone size as missing; the rest say once, few, many or name a class of expanded clone.

>TRBV10-1|TRBJ1-5|once|TRBD1
TGTGCCAGCAGCCCGACAGGGGGCGGAAGTCAGCCCCAGCATTTT
CASSPTGGGSQPQHF
>TRBV2|TRBJ1-2|.|.
TGTGCCAGCAGTGAGGGGAGAAGCTACACCTTC
CASSEGRSYTF
>TRBV2|TRBJ1-5|few|.
TGTGCCAGCAGTGAAGCTGGGGGTGTAAACAATCAGCCCCAGCATTTT
CASSEAGGVNNQPQHF
>TRBV10-3|TRBJ1-2|once|TRBD1
TGTGCCATCAGTGAGACGAGGACAGGGATGGACTATGGCTACACCTTC
CAISETRTGMDYGYTF
>TRBV14|TRBJ2-6|.|.
TGTGCCAGCAGCCAAGTGAAGTTAGTGGGGGACACTGAAGCTTTC
CASSQVKLVGDTEAF
>TRBV11-1|TRBJ2-3|.|TRBD2
TGTGCCAGCAGCGTATCCGGGGGGGCTGTCACAGATACGCAGTATTTT
CASSVSGGAVTDTQYF
>TRBV15|TRBJ2-7|.|.
TGTGCCACCAGCAGAGTTAGCGGTCCCACCTACGAGCAGTACTTC
CATSRVSGPTYEQYF
>TRBV20-1|TRBJ1-6|many|.
TGCAGTGCTGCAAGGGCCTATAATTCACCCCTCCACTTT
CSAARAYNSPLHF
>TRBV7-8|TRBJ1-1|few|TRBD1
TGTGCCAGCAGCTTTTCATACAGGGGACGGAACACTGAAGCTTTCTTT
CASSFSYRGRNTEAFF
>TRBV20-1|TRBJ1-1|few|TRBD1
TGCAGTGCTAGAGATCTCAGGACAGGGATTGGGAGCGAAGCTTTCTTT
CSARDLRTGIGSEAFF
>TRBV20-1|TRBJ2-7|few|.
TGCAGTGCTAGCAGAATTCAGGGAAACTCCTACGAGCAGTACTTC
CSASRIQGNSYEQYF
>TRBV7-9|TRBJ2-5|few|.
TGTGCCAGCAGCCCGAGGGTGGGCAGGGGAGACGAGACCCAGTACTTC
CASSPRVGRGDETQYF
>TRBV7-8|TRBJ1-4|.|.
TGTGCCAGCAGCCCTGGAAAAAGGCTGAATGAAAAACTGTTTTTT
CASSPGKRLNEKLFF
>TRBV19|TRBJ1-2|.|TRBD1
TGTGCCAGTAGTGCGGAAATGACAGGGGCCAACTATGGCTACACCTTC
CASSAEMTGANYGYTF
>TRBV24-1|TRBJ2-7|.|TRBD2
TGTGCCGGCAGTTCCGGGATAGCGGGAGGAGGATACGAGCAGTACTTC
CAGSSGIAGGGYEQYF
>TRBV7-2|TRBJ1-5|.|.
TGTGCCAGCACCATCATGGGGCCCTGGAACGAGCATTTT
CASTIMGPWNEHF
>TRBV7-2|TRBJ1-1|many|.
TGCGCCAGCAGCTTGGCCGGGGCGAGCACTGAAGCTTTCTTT
CASSLAGASTEAFF
>TRBV19|TRBJ1-6|.|TRBD1
TGTGCCTGGAGTGCGAGGGACAGGGGAAATTCACCCCTCCACTTT
CAWSARDRGNSPLHF
>TRBV9|TRBJ2-2|few|.
TGTGCCAGCAGCGTAGCGGGGGTTAACGGGGAGCTGTTTTTT
CASSVAGVNGELFF
>TRBV13|TRBJ1-1|many|.
TGTGCCAGCAGCTTAAAAGGCAGTCCCACTGAAGCTTTCTTT
CASSLKGSPTEAFF
>TRBV20-1|TRBJ2-7|.|.
TGCAGTGCTAGAGGGGACCGGGTCCCAGACGACGAGCAGTACTTC
CSARGDRVPDDEQYF
>TRBV6-5|TRBJ1-4|.|.
TGTGCCAGCAGGAACGAAGGGGCTGGGGAAAAACTGTTTTTT
CASRNEGAGEKLFF
>TRBV2|TRBJ1-2|many|.
TGTGCCAGCAGTCGGGACGACGGCTACACCTTC
CASSRDDGYTF
>TRBV15|TRBJ2-2|.|TRBD1
TGTGCCACCAGCAGCGCCCCGGGGGACAGGGACACCGGGGAGCTGTTTTTT
CATSSAPGDRDTGELFF
>TRBV2|TRBJ1-6|.|.
TGTGCCAGCCACCGAGGGCAGGCGCGATCACCCCTCCACTTT
CASHRGQARSPLHF
>TRBV29-1|TRBJ2-2|.|.
TGCAGCACTAGCGGGGAGCTGTTTTTT
CSTSGELFF
>TRBV12-3/TRBV12-4|TRBJ1-1|few|TRBD1
TGTGCCAGCAGTTTAGGGGACAGGGGCTACACTGAAGCTTTCTTT
CASSLGDRGYTEAFF
>TRBV5-1|TRBJ2-7|many|TRBD2
TGCGCCAGCAGCTTGGTTACTAGCGGGAACGAGCAGTACTTC
CASSLVTSGNEQYF
>TRBV12-3/TRBV12-4|TRBJ1-6|many|.
TGTGCCAGCAGCTTAGGACAGTATAATTCACCCCTCCACTTT
CASSLGQYNSPLHF
>TRBV5-4|TRBJ2-7|.|.
TGTGCCAGCAGCCTAGGGACCAAAGCCTACGAGCAGTACTTC
CASSLGTKAYEQYF
>TRBV7-2|TRBJ2-5|.|.
TGTGCCAGCAGCTTATTTCGGGACACGGAGACCCAGTACTTC
CASSLFRDTETQYF
>TRBV9|TRBJ1-2|.|.
TGTGCCAGCAGCCAAGAACAGGTTACAGGCTACACCTTC
CASSQEQVTGYTF
>TRBV3-1|TRBJ2-5|.|TRBD1
TGTGCCAGCAGCCAGACAGGGGCCGTGGGGACCCAGTACTTC
CASSQTGAVGTQYF
>TRBV2|TRBJ2-7|.|TRBD2
TGTGCCAGCAGCTCACACGGGACTAGCGGGGGCTACGAGCAGTACTTC
CASSSHGTSGGYEQYF
>TRBV10-3|TRBJ2-5|.|TRBD1
TGTGCCATCAAAACCGGGACAGGGGGTGAGGAGACCCAGTACTTC
CAIKTGTGGEETQYF
>TRBV25-1|TRBJ2-7|few|.
TGTGCCGCGAAGACAGGCCCAAAGAGCGAGCAGTACTTC
CAAKTGPKSEQYF
>TRBV10-3|TRBJ2-7|many|.
TGTGCCATCAGTACCCTCTGGGTTTACGAGCAGTACTTC
CAISTLWVYEQYF
>TRBV9|TRBJ1-6|.|.
TGTGCCAGCAGCCACGACAGACCTAATTCACCCCTCCACTTT
CASSHDRPNSPLHF
>TRBV2|TRBJ2-1|.|.
TGTGCCAGCAGTGACGAGGGGCACAGGCAGTTCTTC
CASSDEGHRQFF
>TRBV6-2/TRBV6-3|TRBJ1-1|.|.
TGTGCCAGCAGTTACTCTCCCGCAGCTCAAGGCACTGAAGCTTTCTTT
CASSYSPAAQGTEAFF
>TRBV7-2|TRBJ2-7|.|TRBD1
TGTGCCAGCAGCCTGACGGGACAGGGGGCTGGCGAGCAGTACTTC
CASSLTGQGAGEQYF